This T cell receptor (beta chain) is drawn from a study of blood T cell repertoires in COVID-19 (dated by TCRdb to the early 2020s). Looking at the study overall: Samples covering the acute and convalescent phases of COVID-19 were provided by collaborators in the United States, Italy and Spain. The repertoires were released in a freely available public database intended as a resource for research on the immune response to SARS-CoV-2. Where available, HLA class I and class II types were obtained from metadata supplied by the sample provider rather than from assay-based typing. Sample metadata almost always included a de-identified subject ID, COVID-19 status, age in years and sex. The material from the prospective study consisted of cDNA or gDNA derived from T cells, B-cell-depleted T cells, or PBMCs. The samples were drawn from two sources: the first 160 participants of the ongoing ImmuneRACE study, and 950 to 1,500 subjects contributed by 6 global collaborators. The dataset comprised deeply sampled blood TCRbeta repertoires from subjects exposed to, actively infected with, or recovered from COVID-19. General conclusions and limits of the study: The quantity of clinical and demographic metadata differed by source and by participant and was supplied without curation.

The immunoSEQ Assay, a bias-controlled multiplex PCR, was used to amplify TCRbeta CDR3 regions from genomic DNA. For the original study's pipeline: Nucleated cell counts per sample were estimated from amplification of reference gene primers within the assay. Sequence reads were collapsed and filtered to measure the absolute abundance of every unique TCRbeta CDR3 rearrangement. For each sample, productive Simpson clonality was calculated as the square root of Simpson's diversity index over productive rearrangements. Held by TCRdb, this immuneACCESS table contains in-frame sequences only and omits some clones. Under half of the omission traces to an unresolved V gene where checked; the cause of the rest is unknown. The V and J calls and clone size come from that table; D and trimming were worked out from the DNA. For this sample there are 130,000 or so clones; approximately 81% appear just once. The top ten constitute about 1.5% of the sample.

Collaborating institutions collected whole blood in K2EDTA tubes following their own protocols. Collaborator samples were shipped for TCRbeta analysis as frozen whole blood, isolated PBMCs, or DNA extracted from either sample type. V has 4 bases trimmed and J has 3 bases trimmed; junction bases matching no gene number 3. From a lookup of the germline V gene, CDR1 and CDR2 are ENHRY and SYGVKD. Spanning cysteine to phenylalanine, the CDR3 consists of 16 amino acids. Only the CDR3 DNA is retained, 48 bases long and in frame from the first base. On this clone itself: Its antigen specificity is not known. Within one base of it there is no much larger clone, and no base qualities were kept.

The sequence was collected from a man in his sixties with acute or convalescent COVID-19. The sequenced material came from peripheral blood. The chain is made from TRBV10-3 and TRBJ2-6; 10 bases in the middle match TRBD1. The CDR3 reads CAISGGQGFGANVLTF. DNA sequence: TGTGCCATCAGTGGGGGACAGGGGTTTGGGGCCAACGTCCTGACTTTC.